Sequencing of this T cell receptor beta chain was carried out in a study of CD8 T cells in acute hepatitis C reinfection. Points from the study as a whole: TRBV04 and TRBV06 were preferentially used in all groups, not explained by naive pool overrepresentation. NS3-1073 specific repertoires were highly diverse across all groups.

The trim removed 4 bases at V and 1 base at J, leaving 4 bases unmatched. Germline lookup yields CDR1 MNHEY and CDR2 SVGAGI. This CDR3 contains 15 residues. TCRdb's copy holds only in-frame clones and misses some; the assay was immunoSEQ multiplex PCR. The sample yields 30,000 to 45,000 clones, 80% to 90% seen once. Time point defined: naive CD8 control sorted from an acute-time-point sample. In the case of this clone: The antigen remains unidentified.

V is TRBV6-5 and J is TRBJ2-4, with 7 positions matching TRBD1. This clonotype was sampled from a woman between 18 and 30 years old who spontaneously cleared hepatitis C infection. The sample comprised naive CD8+ T cells from PBMCs. The CDR3 reads CASSSSTGAKNIQYF. As DNA, the CDR3 is TGTGCCAGCAGTTCGTCGACAGGGGCCAAAAACATTCAGTACTTC.